Following are 17 T cell receptor beta chains from one sample sequenced in a study of blood T cell repertoires in COVID-19. Here immunoSEQ multiplex PCR was the method, and the copy in TCRdb shows in-frame clones only, minus some. The repertoire holds a few hundred thousand clones, with roughly 88% as singletons. Sequencing was carried out using peripheral blood. These receptor sequences come from a woman in her fifties or sixties with COVID-19, enrolled during active disease.

The chain employs TRBV9 and TRBJ1-1; the D is unclear. Trimming removed 0 bases at V and 10 bases at J, with 13 bases between. Germline V gene lookup returns CDR1 SGDLS and CDR2 YYNGEE. The CDR3 loop spans 13 amino acids. CDR3 nucleotide sequence: TGTGCCAGCAGCGTAGAATCCCGGTCCCGAGCTTTCTTT. Translated: CASSVESRSRAFF.

About this clone itself: The sample has other DNA sequences that encode this CDR3 too. This chain joins TRBV5-4 and TRBJ1-2; 8 bases agree with TRBD1. The CDR3 is 14 amino acids. CDR1 is SGHNT and CDR2 is YYREEE in the germline V gene (reference sequence). The V gene end was trimmed by 4 bases and the J gene end by 4 bases; junction bases not matched to a gene: 6. CDR3 bases: TGTGCCAGCAGCCTAGGGACAGGACTCTATGGCTACACCTTC. It yields the protein CASSLGTGLYGYTF.

The chain combines TRBV7-9 with TRBJ1-1, with 9 positions matching TRBD1. V lost 0 bases and J lost 5; bases outside the gene matches: 13. CDR3 size: 18 residues. Germline loops: CDR1 SEHNR, CDR2 FQNEAQ (reference sequence). CDR3 sequence: CASSLAVSRDRAFTEAFF. The CDR3 DNA reads as TGTGCCAGCAGCTTAGCGGTAAGCCGGGACAGGGCTTTTACTGAAGCTTTCTTT.

This clone has only a few counts. The V and J genes are TRBV3-1 (or the pseudogene TRBV3-2) and TRBJ1-5; TRBD1 matches at 7 bases. V was clipped by 3 bases and J by 8 bases; unmatched bases: 10. Germline CDR1 and CDR2: LGHDT and YNNKEL (reference sequence). The CDR3 length is 15 residues. Here the CDR3 reads CASSHLMTGIEPQHF. Written as DNA, the CDR3 is TGTGCCAGCAGCCACCTTATGACAGGGATAGAGCCCCAGCATTTT.

V usage is TRBV3-1 (or the pseudogene TRBV3-2) and J usage is TRBJ1-6; D uncertain. The V gene lost 3 bases and the J gene lost 7 bases, with 10 bases spanning the gap. The CDR3 loop spans 14 amino acids. Per germline, CDR1 LGHDT and CDR2 YNNKEL (reference sequence). CDR3 nucleotides: TGTGCCAGCAGCCAGCACCAGGTGAATTCACCCCTCCACTTT. It codes for CASSQHQVNSPLHF.

The V and J genes are TRBV19 and TRBJ1-2; TRBD1 agrees at 7 bases. V trimming: 6 bases; J trimming: 4 bases; junction bases outside the gene matches: 8. The CDR3 sequence is 14 residues long. Looked up from germline, CDR1 is LNHDA and CDR2 is SQIVND (reference sequence). For the CDR3, the DNA is TGTGCCAGTAGCCTCCCAGGGGGAGGCTATGGCTACACCTTC. This codes for CASSLPGGGYGYTF.

The chain has TRBV5-8 and TRBJ1-3, with D hard to call. Germline values: CDR1 SGHTS, CDR2 YDEGEE. Trimming stripped 1 base from V and 0 bases from J, with 11 bases between. The length of the CDR3 is 16 residues. In DNA form, the CDR3 reads TGTGCCAGCAGCTTGATTACAGCTAACTCTGGAAACACCATATATTTT. Translating gives CASSLITANSGNTIYF.

The V gene is TRBV19, the J gene TRBJ2-7; D may be TRBD2 (6 bases). Deletions cut 8 bases from V and 3 bases from J, with 14 bases between. The CDR3 covers 13 residues. Germline V lookup: CDR1 LNHDA, CDR2 SQIVND (reference sequence). CDR3 amino acids: CASGHPGDYEQYF. DNA for the CDR3: TGTGCCAGTGGACACCCGGGAGACTACGAGCAGTACTTC.

The V and J genes are TRBV6-5 and TRBJ1-2; maybe TRBD1 (6 bases). V was shortened by 4 bases and J by 3 bases, with 12 bases between the two germline ends. The CDR3 length is 14 residues. Looked up from germline, CDR1 is MNHEY and CDR2 is SVGAGI. CDR3 region: CASSSQGWDYGYTF. In nucleotides, the CDR3 is TGTGCCAGCAGTTCACAGGGCTGGGACTATGGCTACACCTTC.

This chain joins TRBV19 and TRBJ2-1, with 8 bases aligning to TRBD2. CDR1 is LNHDA, CDR2 SQIVND, per germline (reference sequence). J was trimmed by 2 bases and V by 5 bases; bases with no gene match: 2. CDR3 length equals 14 residues. CDR3 region: CASSRGGAYNEQFF. CDR3 nucleotide sequence: TGTGCCAGTAGTCGGGGGGGCGCCTACAATGAGCAGTTCTTC.

The chain employs TRBV18 and TRBJ2-6, with D unclear. Between the trimmed V and J ends, which lost 2 bases and 0 bases, there was a span of 11 bases. Germline CDR1 reads KGHSH; CDR2 reads LQKENI. The CDR3 spans 17 residues. The CDR3 bases are TGTGCCAGCTCACCATTTCCCGTTAGCTCTGGGGCCAACGTCCTGACTTTC. It translates to CASSPFPVSSGANVLTF.

This CDR3 reads CASNKAGANYEQYF. The DNA of the CDR3 is TGTGCCAGCAATAAAGCGGGGGCGAACTACGAGCAGTACTTC. The V gene is TRBV2, the J gene TRBJ2-7; the match to TRBD2 covers 8 bases. This CDR3 has 14 residues. V shed 7 bases, J shed 3 bases, and the junction held 8 bases outside the gene matches. CDR1 is SNHLY and CDR2 is FYNNEI in the germline V gene.

This clone is a singleton in its sample. V gene TRBV5-1 combines with J gene TRBJ1-6; 7 bases are a match to TRBD1. This CDR3 comprises 16 residues. Trimming took 3 bases from V and 5 from J; bases not matched to a gene: 8. Germline CDR1 SGHRS, CDR2 YFSETQ. CDR3 coding DNA: TGCGCCAGCAGCTCTTCTCCCGGGACAGATAATTCACCCCTCCACTTT. Its translation is CASSSSPGTDNSPLHF.

V usage is TRBV28 and J usage is TRBJ1-5; D gene uncertain. V lost 4 bases to trimming and J lost 5 bases, with 12 bases between them. The CDR3 is 14 amino acids. CDR1 and CDR2 (germline): MDHEN, SYDVKM. In DNA, the CDR3 is TGTGCCAGCAGTTCGTATCGAGAAGATCAGCCCCAGCATTTT. Translating it yields CASSSYREDQPQHF.

The V gene is TRBV5-1, the J gene TRBJ2-7; tentative D call: TRBD2 (7 bases). V shed 3 bases and J shed 3 bases, with 16 bases lying between them. This CDR3 is 15 amino acids long. Germline values: CDR1 SGHRS, CDR2 YFSETQ. The CDR3 DNA follows: TGCGCCAGCAGCTCCCGCGGGGGCTCAGACTACGAGCAGTACTTC. This encodes CASSSRGGSDYEQYF.

The chain links TRBV6-1 to TRBJ1-5; D unclear. The germline V and J ends were trimmed by 3 bases and 0 bases, with 9 bases remaining between them. The germline CDR1 and CDR2 sequences are MNHNS and SASEGT. This CDR3 is 15 amino acids long. The CDR3 is CASSDPRLSNQPQHF. The CDR3 DNA reads TGTGCCAGCAGTGATCCCAGACTTAGCAATCAGCCCCAGCATTTT.

This chain links TRBV20-1 with TRBJ1-4; D possibly corresponds to TRBD1 (6 bases). CDR1 and CDR2 (germline): DFQATT, SNEGSKA (reference sequence). The V end lost 3 bases, the J end lost 8 bases, and 13 bases lay between the germline ends. CDR3 length: 13 amino acids. Here the CDR3 reads CSASKGDGEKLFF. DNA of the CDR3: TGCAGTGCTAGTAAGGGGGATGGGGAAAAACTGTTTTTT.